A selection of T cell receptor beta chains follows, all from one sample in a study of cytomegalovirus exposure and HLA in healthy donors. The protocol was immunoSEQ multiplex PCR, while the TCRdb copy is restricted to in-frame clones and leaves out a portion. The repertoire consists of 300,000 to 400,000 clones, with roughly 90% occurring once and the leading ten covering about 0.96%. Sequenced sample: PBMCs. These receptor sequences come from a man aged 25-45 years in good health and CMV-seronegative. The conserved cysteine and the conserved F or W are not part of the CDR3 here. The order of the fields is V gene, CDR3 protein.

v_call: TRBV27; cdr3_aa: ASSPTRGGHYGYT
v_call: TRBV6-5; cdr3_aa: ASKELTGKQF
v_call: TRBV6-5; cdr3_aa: ASGGRSGSYNEQF
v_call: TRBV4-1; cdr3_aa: ASSQDRRGSGTQY
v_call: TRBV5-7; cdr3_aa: ASSPWAGPSTDTQY
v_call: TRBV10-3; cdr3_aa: AIHGGSPGETQY
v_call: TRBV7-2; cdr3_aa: ASSFSGGASYEQY
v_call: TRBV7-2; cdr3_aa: ASSLVQTEAF
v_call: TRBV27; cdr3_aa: ASSFPTLAGGRNEQF
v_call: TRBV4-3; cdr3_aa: ASSQEGGGAAGELF
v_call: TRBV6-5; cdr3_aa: ASSYYRGNTGELF
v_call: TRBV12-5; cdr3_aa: ASGQDRGRDTGELF
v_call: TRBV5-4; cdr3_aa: ASSLAGGPNNEQF
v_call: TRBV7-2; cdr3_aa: ASSLALAGTTDTQY
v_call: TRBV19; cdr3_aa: ASSLGGYYGYT
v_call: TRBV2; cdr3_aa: ASPTFGLDHSNTDTQY
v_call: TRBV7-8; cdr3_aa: ASSFKQGDGQY
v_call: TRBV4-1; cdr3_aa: ASSQEQGSTNEKLF
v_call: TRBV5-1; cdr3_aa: ASSPGRGAATGELF
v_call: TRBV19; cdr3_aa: ASSIFEGSAYNEQF
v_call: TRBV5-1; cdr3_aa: ASSLDRAEGYT
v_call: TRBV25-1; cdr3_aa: ASSQSILAGAQETQY
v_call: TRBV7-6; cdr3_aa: ASSYSGGAAEQF
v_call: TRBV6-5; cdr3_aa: ASSYSGGRNTEAF
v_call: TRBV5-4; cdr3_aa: ASSLGPGGMGSPLH
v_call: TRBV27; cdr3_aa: ASSFIGLAGALGNNEQF
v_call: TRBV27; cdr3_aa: ASSLWAGGSYEQY
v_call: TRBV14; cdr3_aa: ASSLTGGGFRTGELF
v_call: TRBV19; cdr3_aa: ASNRGSYNSPLH
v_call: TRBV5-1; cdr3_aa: ASSAGQGFYQETQY
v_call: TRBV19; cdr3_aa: ASRPGQGNQPQH
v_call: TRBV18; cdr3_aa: ASSPSSDTQY
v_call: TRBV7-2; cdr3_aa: ASSWFGTYSNQPQH
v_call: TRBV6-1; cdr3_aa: ASGGAADTQY
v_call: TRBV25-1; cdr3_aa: ASSPVGQGFGETQY
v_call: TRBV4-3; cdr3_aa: ASSQGQAYFNYGYT
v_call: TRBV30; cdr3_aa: AWSASVEAF